This T cell receptor beta chain was observed in a study of T cells in Graves' hyperthyroidism and ophthalmopathy. Ophthalmopathy patients showed a Clinical Activity Score of at least 3, NOSPECS grade of at least 4 and duration under 3 months. Based on clinical symptoms, serum thyroxine and TRAb, thyroid ultrasound and orbital computed tomography, diagnoses were reached. Concerning this clonotype itself: Antigen unknown.

Study findings and constraints: Ophthalmopathy and stable hyperthyroidism were told apart by a 13 V-J model. Most thyroid clonotypes expanded above 0.001 appeared in blood too.

TCR beta CDR3 sequences were amplified from RNA transcripts. When the TCR CDR3 underwent first-round RT-PCR, the HTBI primer set was used. One entry per CDR3 protein results from TCRdb running MiXCR on the multiplex PCR reads. The table has about 530,000 distinct CDR3 sequences, 17% seen once. The CDR3 consists of 17 residues. Trimming shortened V by 4 bases and J by 0 bases, and 16 bases separated the two germline ends. Germline loops: CDR1 MNHEY, CDR2 SMNVEV (reference sequence). This chain uses TRBV27 with TRBJ1-5; D is ambiguous. This sequence was found in a woman aged 18-35 years with Graves' ophthalmopathy. The material sequenced was blood. CDR3 sequence reads: CASSSPTANYSNQPQHF. CDR3 bases: TGTGCCAGCAGTTCACCCACGGCGAACTATAGCAATCAGCCCCAGCATTTT.